A selection of T cell receptor beta chains follows, all from one sample in a study of identical twins. TCRdb reanalysed the 5' RACE reads using MiXCR and keeps one entry per CDR3 protein. The table lists fewer than 350,000 distinct CDR3 sequences, under 9% of them singletons. These same records also appear under a second study, on yellow fever vaccine responses in identical twins.

The specimen sequenced was memory (CD45RO+) T cells sorted from blood. Receptor source: a woman aged 18 to 35 in good health. CDR3s include the opening cysteine and the closing phenylalanine or tryptophan. Each record gives: CDR3 DNA, CDR3 protein, J gene, CDR3 length, D gene, clone size, V gene. A D gene is named only where the DNA matches it firmly. Clone sizes are given selectively: once, few, many, or a class where the clone is expanded.

CDR3 DNA: TGCGCCAGCAGCTGGGACAGGGCCCAAGAGACCCAGTACTTC
CDR3 protein: CASSWDRAQETQYF
J gene: TRBJ2-5
CDR3 length: 14
D gene: TRBD1
clone size: few
V gene: TRBV5-1

CDR3 DNA: TGTGCCAGCAGTTCTCCGGGACTCTTACAGCACGAGCAGTACTTC
CDR3 protein: CASSSPGLLQHEQYF
J gene: TRBJ2-7
CDR3 length: 15
D gene: .
clone size: few
V gene: TRBV27

CDR3 DNA: TGTGCCACCCCCGGGACAGACAACACCGGGGAGCTGTTTTTT
CDR3 protein: CATPGTDNTGELFF
J gene: TRBJ2-2
CDR3 length: 14
D gene: TRBD1
clone size: many
V gene: TRBV28

CDR3 DNA: TGTGCCAGCAGTCCTAGACCCCCAGGGGATGGGGCCAACGTCCTGACTTTC
CDR3 protein: CASSPRPPGDGANVLTF
J gene: TRBJ2-6
CDR3 length: 17
D gene: .
clone size: .
V gene: TRBV12-3/TRBV12-4

CDR3 DNA: TGTGCCAGCTCACCAGGGGGGACAGACACAGATACGCAGTATTTT
CDR3 protein: CASSPGGTDTDTQYF
J gene: TRBJ2-3
CDR3 length: 15
D gene: .
clone size: few
V gene: TRBV18

CDR3 DNA: TGCAGCGTACAGGGTCGGGGTGGGGCCCAGTACTTC
CDR3 protein: CSVQGRGGAQYF
J gene: TRBJ2-5
CDR3 length: 12
D gene: .
clone size: .
V gene: TRBV29-1

CDR3 DNA: TGTGCCAGCAGTTCGGACAGGAGCTCCTACGAGCAGTACTTC
CDR3 protein: CASSSDRSSYEQYF
J gene: TRBJ2-7
CDR3 length: 14
D gene: TRBD1
clone size: many
V gene: TRBV12-3/TRBV12-4

CDR3 DNA: TGCAGCGTTTCTGTTAACAGGGTCGATGGCTACACCTTC
CDR3 protein: CSVSVNRVDGYTF
J gene: TRBJ1-2
CDR3 length: 13
D gene: .
clone size: .
V gene: TRBV29-1

CDR3 DNA: TGCGCCAGCAGCCAGGACCTATACAGGGGAATCACAGATACGCAGTATTTT
CDR3 protein: CASSQDLYRGITDTQYF
J gene: TRBJ2-3
CDR3 length: 17
D gene: TRBD1
clone size: few
V gene: TRBV4-1

CDR3 DNA: TGTGCCACCCGAAGGACAGGGATCCCCACAGATACGCAGTATTTT
CDR3 protein: CATRRTGIPTDTQYF
J gene: TRBJ2-3
CDR3 length: 15
D gene: TRBD1
clone size: few
V gene: TRBV10-3

CDR3 DNA: TGTGCCACCAGTGATTTGGCAGGGGAAAGCGGGGAGCTGTTTTTT
CDR3 protein: CATSDLAGESGELFF
J gene: TRBJ2-2
CDR3 length: 15
D gene: .
clone size: .
V gene: TRBV24-1

CDR3 DNA: TGTGCCAGCAGCTTTCTCGGGACTAGCGGGGCCAAAATCTACGAGCAGTACTTC
CDR3 protein: CASSFLGTSGAKIYEQYF
J gene: TRBJ2-7
CDR3 length: 18
D gene: TRBD2
clone size: .
V gene: TRBV11-2

CDR3 DNA: TGCGCCAGCAGCCAAGAGCGGACAGCACTATCTGGCTACACCTTC
CDR3 protein: CASSQERTALSGYTF
J gene: TRBJ1-2
CDR3 length: 15
D gene: .
clone size: .
V gene: TRBV4-1

CDR3 DNA: TGCGCCAGCAGCTCACAAGGGGGGTATATGGAGACCCAGTACTTC
CDR3 protein: CASSSQGGYMETQYF
J gene: TRBJ2-5
CDR3 length: 15
D gene: .
clone size: .
V gene: TRBV5-1

CDR3 DNA: TGCGCCAGCAGCCCGCCCCCTAGGTACAATGAGCAGTTCTTC
CDR3 protein: CASSPPPRYNEQFF
J gene: TRBJ2-1
CDR3 length: 14
D gene: .
clone size: .
V gene: TRBV5-1

CDR3 DNA: TGCAGTGCTAGCCCCGGGAAGATTAGCTATGGCTACACCTTC
CDR3 protein: CSASPGKISYGYTF
J gene: TRBJ1-2
CDR3 length: 14
D gene: .
clone size: few
V gene: TRBV20-1

CDR3 DNA: TGTGCCAGCAGCTTAGGGACAGCGTATGAGCAGTTCTTC
CDR3 protein: CASSLGTAYEQFF
J gene: TRBJ2-1
CDR3 length: 13
D gene: .
clone size: .
V gene: TRBV11-2

CDR3 DNA: TGTGCCAGCAGTTTAAGGACAAAGAACACTGAAGCTTTCTTT
CDR3 protein: CASSLRTKNTEAFF
J gene: TRBJ1-1
CDR3 length: 14
D gene: .
clone size: many
V gene: TRBV12-3/TRBV12-4

CDR3 DNA: TGCGCCAGCAGCCGTGATAATGGTGTTGGCTACACCTTC
CDR3 protein: CASSRDNGVGYTF
J gene: TRBJ1-2
CDR3 length: 13
D gene: .
clone size: .
V gene: TRBV4-1

CDR3 DNA: TGCAGTGCTCCCCGGGACAGCTCCTACGAGCAGTACTTC
CDR3 protein: CSAPRDSSYEQYF
J gene: TRBJ2-7
CDR3 length: 13
D gene: TRBD1
clone size: few
V gene: TRBV20-1

CDR3 DNA: TGTGCCAGCAGCTTAGGGCTAGGTGCCGGGGAGCTGTTTTTT
CDR3 protein: CASSLGLGAGELFF
J gene: TRBJ2-2
CDR3 length: 14
D gene: .
clone size: few
V gene: TRBV7-3

CDR3 DNA: TGTGCCAGCAGCTTTGCTGCAGATACGCAGTATTTT
CDR3 protein: CASSFAADTQYF
J gene: TRBJ2-3
CDR3 length: 12
D gene: .
clone size: few
V gene: TRBV7-9

CDR3 DNA: TGTGCCAGCAGTGGCCCTATGGGGGTGCGTGAAGCTTTCTTT
CDR3 protein: CASSGPMGVREAFF
J gene: TRBJ1-1
CDR3 length: 14
D gene: .
clone size: many
V gene: TRBV28

CDR3 DNA: TGTGCCAGCAGTGACAGGTCCAAAGTAAGCTTTCAGTACTTC
CDR3 protein: CASSDRSKVSFQYF
J gene: TRBJ2-4
CDR3 length: 14
D gene: .
clone size: .
V gene: TRBV12-3/TRBV12-4

CDR3 DNA: TGTGCCAGCAGTGAGACCAGGACGGGGAACACTGAAGCTTTCTTT
CDR3 protein: CASSETRTGNTEAFF
J gene: TRBJ1-1
CDR3 length: 15
D gene: .
clone size: many
V gene: TRBV25-1

CDR3 DNA: TGTGCCATCAGCCAAGCGGGAGGTTCCCAAGAGACCCAGTACTTC
CDR3 protein: CAISQAGGSQETQYF
J gene: TRBJ2-5
CDR3 length: 15
D gene: TRBD2
clone size: few
V gene: TRBV10-3

CDR3 DNA: TGTGCCAGCAGCTTATCACACTCTTCCTACAATGAGCAGTTCTTC
CDR3 protein: CASSLSHSSYNEQFF
J gene: TRBJ2-1
CDR3 length: 15
D gene: .
clone size: few
V gene: TRBV7-8

CDR3 DNA: TGTGCCAGCAGTTTAGGGGACCGCGGCGTCACCGGGGAGCTGTTTTTT
CDR3 protein: CASSLGDRGVTGELFF
J gene: TRBJ2-2
CDR3 length: 16
D gene: .
clone size: many
V gene: TRBV12-3/TRBV12-4

CDR3 DNA: TGTGCCAGCAGCTTAGGCGACATATCCTCTGGAAACACCATATATTTT
CDR3 protein: CASSLGDISSGNTIYF
J gene: TRBJ1-3
CDR3 length: 16
D gene: .
clone size: .
V gene: TRBV7-6

CDR3 DNA: TGCGCCAGCAGCCAAGAAGGCGTCAATCAGCCCCAGCATTTT
CDR3 protein: CASSQEGVNQPQHF
J gene: TRBJ1-5
CDR3 length: 14
D gene: .
clone size: many
V gene: TRBV4-1

CDR3 DNA: TGTGCCAGCAGCTTCCACGGGACTAGCGGGAGTGAGAATGAGCAGTTCTTC
CDR3 protein: CASSFHGTSGSENEQFF
J gene: TRBJ2-1
CDR3 length: 17
D gene: TRBD2
clone size: few
V gene: TRBV7-3

CDR3 DNA: TGTGCCACCAGCAGCAACGTCGCGGCGCAGTATTTT
CDR3 protein: CATSSNVAAQYF
J gene: TRBJ2-3
CDR3 length: 12
D gene: .
clone size: .
V gene: TRBV15

CDR3 DNA: TGTGCCAGCAGCCAAGAGTGGTCTAGCGGGAGTGGCACAGATACGCAGTATTTT
CDR3 protein: CASSQEWSSGSGTDTQYF
J gene: TRBJ2-3
CDR3 length: 18
D gene: TRBD2
clone size: few
V gene: TRBV3-1

CDR3 DNA: TGTGCCAGCAGCCAAGATAGGGACAGGGGCCTGGGCTACACCTTC
CDR3 protein: CASSQDRDRGLGYTF
J gene: TRBJ1-2
CDR3 length: 15
D gene: TRBD1
clone size: .
V gene: TRBV4-2

CDR3 DNA: TGTGCCACCGGACATGATAGCAATCAGCCCCAGCATTTT
CDR3 protein: CATGHDSNQPQHF
J gene: TRBJ1-5
CDR3 length: 13
D gene: .
clone size: many
V gene: TRBV10-3

CDR3 DNA: TGTGCCAGCAGTACCCGGCAGGGGGCGGTGAGCACTGAAGCTTTCTTT
CDR3 protein: CASSTRQGAVSTEAFF
J gene: TRBJ1-1
CDR3 length: 16
D gene: TRBD1
clone size: .
V gene: TRBV6-4

CDR3 DNA: TGCGCCAGCAGCCCAGGACAGCATGAAAAACTGTTTTTT
CDR3 protein: CASSPGQHEKLFF
J gene: TRBJ1-4
CDR3 length: 13
D gene: .
clone size: many
V gene: TRBV5-1

CDR3 DNA: TGCAGTGCTAGAGATCGAAGCCCCCTAGAGACCCAGTACTTC
CDR3 protein: CSARDRSPLETQYF
J gene: TRBJ2-5
CDR3 length: 14
D gene: .
clone size: few
V gene: TRBV20-1

CDR3 DNA: TGCAGTGCTAGCAAGGCAGGGCAAAATCAGCCCCAGCATTTT
CDR3 protein: CSASKAGQNQPQHF
J gene: TRBJ1-5
CDR3 length: 14
D gene: .
clone size: .
V gene: TRBV20-1

CDR3 DNA: TGTGCCATCAGTGAATTCGGGACAGGGGTCAATCACGAGCAGTACTTC
CDR3 protein: CAISEFGTGVNHEQYF
J gene: TRBJ2-7
CDR3 length: 16
D gene: TRBD1
clone size: .
V gene: TRBV10-3

CDR3 DNA: TGTGCCAGCAGCTTAGTGGCCCTACCGACCGGGACGATTAGCAATCAGCCCCAGCATTTT
CDR3 protein: CASSLVALPTGTISNQPQHF
J gene: TRBJ1-5
CDR3 length: 20
D gene: .
clone size: many
V gene: TRBV11-1